Below, 19 T cell receptor beta chains from the same sample are listed, as sequenced in a study of glioma-infiltrating T cells after dendritic cell vaccination. Assay: immunoSEQ multiplex PCR; the TCRdb copy retains only in-frame clones and omits some. The data contain tens of thousands of clones, approximately 87% of them singletons. The sequencing used blood, collected before dendritic cell vaccination. All receptors come from a human donor with glioblastoma.

The V gene is TRBV30, the J gene TRBJ1-1, with D unclear. V was pared by 0 bases and J by 0 bases, with 5 bases between. The CDR3 contains 13 residues. Germline values: CDR1 GTSNPN, CDR2 SVGIG (reference sequence). In nucleotides, the CDR3 is TGTGCCTGGAGTGTAGCCTTGAACACTGAAGCTTTCTTT. Amino acid sequence: CAWSVALNTEAFF.

This clone appeared once. The chain combines TRBV10-2 with TRBJ1-2, with D uncertain. V lost 0 bases and J lost 7, with 12 bases in between. Germline V CDR1 and CDR2: WSHSY, SAAADI. This CDR3 has 14 residues. CDR3 nucleotides: TGCGCCAGCAGTGAGTCTCCCGAGATTACTGGCTACACCTTC. Translation gives CASSESPEITGYTF.

The chain is built from TRBV19 and TRBJ1-2; tentatively, D is TRBD1 (6 bases). The germline V gene has CDR1 LNHDA and CDR2 SQIVND (reference sequence). V lost 5 bases, J lost 1 base, and 8 bases lay in between. The CDR3 spans 13 residues. In DNA form, the CDR3 reads TGTGCCAGTAGTGCACAGGGTAACTATGGCTACACCTTC. Translated, it gives CASSAQGNYGYTF.

This clone was found once. The chain links TRBV19 to TRBJ1-1; 10 bases align to TRBD1. J lost 2 bases, V lost 5 bases, and 8 bases had no gene match. The V gene's germline CDR1 is LNHDA and CDR2 SQIVND (reference sequence). The CDR3 contains 16 residues. CDR3 residues: CASSSIGTGANTEAFF. CDR3 DNA: TGTGCCAGTAGTTCGATCGGGACAGGGGCAAACACTGAAGCTTTCTTT. Full variable domain (missing parts from reference TRBV19 and TRBJ1-1): DGGITQSPKYLFRKEGQNVTLSCEQNLNHDAMYWYRQDPGQGLRLIYYSQIVNDFQKGDIAEGYSVSREKKESFPLTVTSAQKNPTAFYLCASSSIGTGANTEAFFGQGTRLTVV.

J is TRBJ2-2 and V is TRBV11-2; 12 positions agree with TRBD2. CDR3 size: 18 residues. V dropped 6 bases and J dropped 5; count of bases not matched to a gene: 13. CDR1 SGHAT and CDR2 FQNNGV come from the germline V gene. Here the CDR3 reads CASRSGLAGGRGTGELFF. CDR3 in DNA: TGTGCCAGCAGATCCGGGCTAGCGGGAGGGCGAGGTACCGGGGAGCTGTTTTTT.

This sequence joins TRBV7-2 and TRBJ1-3; tentative D call: TRBD1 (5 bases). Trimming took off 1 base at V and 3 bases at J, with 13 bases between the two ends. The CDR3 sequence is 16 residues long. The germline V gene has CDR1 SGHTA and CDR2 FQGNSA. The CDR3 region is CASSLGGQLGGNTIYF. CDR3 bases: TGTGCCAGCAGCTTAGGGGGCCAGCTCGGTGGAAACACCATATATTTT. Supplemented by reference TRBV7-2 and TRBJ1-3, the full variable domain reads GAGVSQSPSNKVTEKGKDVELRCDPISGHTALYWYRQSLGQGLEFLIYFQGNSAPDKSGLPSDRFSAERTGGSVSTLTIQRTQQEDSAVYLCASSLGGQLGGNTIYFGEGSWLTVV.

About this clone itself: At one boundary the junction diverges from the germline segment, which might be a read error. Other DNA sequences in this sample translate to the same CDR3. The chain has TRBV7-6 and TRBJ2-6; a possible D gene is TRBD1 (5 bases). CDR1 SGHVS and CDR2 FNYEAQ come from the germline V gene. The CDR3 extends over 18 amino acids. CDR3 sequence reads: CASSPAAPSLSGANVLTF. The CDR3 coding sequence is TGTGCCAGCAGCCCTGCGGCCCCCAGCCTCTCTGGGGCCAACGTCCTGACTTTT. The full variable domain, completed using reference TRBV7-6 and TRBJ2-6, is GAGVSQSPRYKVTKRGQDVALRCDPISGHVSLYWYRQALGQGPEFLTYFNYEAQQDKSGLPNDRFSAERPEGSISTLTIQRTEQRDSAMYRCASSPAAPSLSGANVLTFGAGSRLTVL.

The chain is built from TRBV2 and TRBJ1-5, with no clear D. The CDR3 loop spans 14 amino acids. Germline loops: CDR1 SNHLY, CDR2 FYNNEI. V was trimmed by 1 base and J by 0 bases, leaving 4 bases between them. In nucleotides, the CDR3 is TGTGCCAGCAGTGAAGGAGGTAGCAATCAGCCCCAGCATTTT. Protein: CASSEGGSNQPQHF. The full variable domain, completed using reference TRBV2 and TRBJ1-5, is EPEVTQTPSHQVTQMGQEVILRCVPISNHLYFYWYRQILGQKVEFLVSFYNNEISEKSEIFDDQFSVERPDGSNFTLKIRSTKLEDSAMYFCASSEGGSNQPQHFGDGTRLSIL.

The chain recombines TRBV5-1 with TRBJ2-1, with 10 bases aligning to TRBD1. Germline V gives CDR1 SGHRS, CDR2 YFSETQ. Trimming at V came to 4 bases and at J to 10 bases, leaving 17 bases not matched to a gene. The CDR3 extends over 17 amino acids. The CDR3 here is CASSAGTGVSLIPEQFF. In DNA form, the CDR3 reads TGCGCCAGCAGCGCCGGGACAGGGGTCTCTCTTATCCCAGAGCAGTTCTTC.

The chain carries TRBV7-2 and TRBJ2-3; 9 nucleotides agree with TRBD2. This CDR3 is 15 amino acids long. The germline V gene encodes CDR1 SGHTA and CDR2 FQGNSA. V was clipped by 3 bases and J by 5 bases; unmatched bases: 6. The CDR3 DNA reads as TGTGCCAGCAGCTTCGTAGCGGGAGTTGAAGATACGCAGTATTTT. The encoded protein is CASSFVAGVEDTQYF.

This chain uses TRBV5-5 with TRBJ1-2; TRBD1 matches 7 bases. The trim removed 1 base at V and 5 bases at J, leaving 8 bases unmatched. CDR1 SGHKS and CDR2 YYEKEE come from the germline V gene (reference sequence). This CDR3 spans 15 amino acids. The CDR3 protein is CASSLMEGAPYGYTF. The CDR3 region has the DNA TGTGCCAGCAGCTTGATGGAGGGGGCCCCTTATGGCTACACCTTC.

The genes are TRBV27 and TRBJ1-2; 8 bases are a match to TRBD1. V lost 2 bases and J lost 5; bases outside the gene matches: 7. In germline, CDR1 is MNHEY, CDR2 SMNVEV (reference sequence). The CDR3 is made up of 15 amino acids. The CDR3 region has the DNA TGTGCCAGCAGTTTAACGGGACAGGCTCGTTATGGCTACACCTTC. Residues: CASSLTGQARYGYTF.

The gene calls are TRBV11-3 and TRBJ2-5, with D perhaps TRBD1 (6 bases). The end of the DNA is better explained by TRBJ2-7, so the J call may be wrong. The CDR3 contains 15 residues. From germline, CDR1 is SGHNT and CDR2 YENEEA. In DNA form, the CDR3 reads TGTGCCAGCAGCTTCTCCGGGACAACTACCTACGAGCAGTACTTC. It codes for CASSFSGTTTYEQYF.

The rearrangement uses TRBV5-1 and TRBJ2-2; the match to TRBD1 covers 11 bases. V dropped 2 bases and J dropped 4; count of bases not matched to a gene: 4. This CDR3 is built from 16 residues. The V gene's germline CDR1 is SGHRS and CDR2 YFSETQ. This CDR3 reads CASSFLGQGGTGELFF. Here the CDR3 DNA reads TGCGCCAGCAGCTTCCTGGGACAGGGGGGCACCGGGGAGCTGTTTTTT.

This chain joins TRBV7-9 and TRBJ2-7; 9 bases are a match to TRBD2. V dropped 0 bases and J dropped 5; count of bases not matched to a gene: 2. There are 14 residues in the CDR3. Germline-derived CDR1 and CDR2 are SEHNR and FQNEAQ (reference sequence). The CDR3 loop is CASSLAGLADEQYF. CDR3 nucleotide sequence: TGTGCCAGCAGCTTAGCGGGACTAGCAGACGAGCAGTACTTC.

This chain uses TRBV2 with TRBJ2-7, with D possibly being TRBD1 (5 bases). The CDR3 consists of 13 residues. V lost 7 bases to trimming and J lost 6 bases, with 16 bases between them. Germline V gene lookup returns CDR1 SNHLY and CDR2 FYNNEI. The CDR3 protein is CASTLAQGFEQYF. CDR3 bases: TGTGCCAGCACCCTTGCCCAGGGCTTCGAGCAGTACTTC.

This chain links TRBV27 with TRBJ2-7, with 9 nucleotides matching TRBD1. With 5 bases clipped from V and 2 bases from J, the junction kept 10 bases outside the gene matches. Germline V gene data show CDR1 as MNHEY and CDR2 as SMNVEV (reference sequence). The CDR3 runs 16 residues. The CDR3 DNA follows: TGTGCCAGCAGTAGAACAGGGGGCTTAAGCGCCTACGAGCAGTACTTC. It translates to CASSRTGGLSAYEQYF.

The V gene is TRBV6-5, the J gene TRBJ2-3; 10 bases match TRBD2. CDR3 length: 15 residues. V was clipped by 2 bases and J by 2 bases; unmatched bases: 1. The germline V gene has CDR1 MNHEY and CDR2 SVGAGI. CDR3 loop: CASSYTSGDTDTQYF. CDR3 bases: TGTGCCAGCAGTTACACTAGCGGGGACACAGATACGCAGTATTTT.

The V and J genes are TRBV12-5 and TRBJ2-5; 9 nucleotides match TRBD2. After removal of 5 bases from V and 5 bases from J, the junction contained 15 bases not matched to a gene. This CDR3 has 17 residues. The germline V gene has CDR1 LGHNT and CDR2 FRNRAP. DNA for the CDR3: TGTGCTAGTGGTCCTGGTAGTAGCGGGGGTCTCTGGGAGACCCAGTACTTC. Translating it yields CASGPGSSGGLWETQYF.